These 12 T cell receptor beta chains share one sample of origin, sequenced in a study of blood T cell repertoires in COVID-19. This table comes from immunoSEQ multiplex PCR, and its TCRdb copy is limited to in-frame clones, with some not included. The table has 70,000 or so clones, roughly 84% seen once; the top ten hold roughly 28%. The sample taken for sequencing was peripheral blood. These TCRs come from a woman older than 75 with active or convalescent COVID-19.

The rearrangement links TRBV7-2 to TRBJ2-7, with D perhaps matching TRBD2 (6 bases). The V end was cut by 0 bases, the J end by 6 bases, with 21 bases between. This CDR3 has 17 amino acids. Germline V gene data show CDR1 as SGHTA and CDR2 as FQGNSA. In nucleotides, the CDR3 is TGTGCCAGCAGCTTAGCTCGTGGGGGGAGGAATCCCCTCGAGCAGTACTTC. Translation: CASSLARGGRNPLEQYF.

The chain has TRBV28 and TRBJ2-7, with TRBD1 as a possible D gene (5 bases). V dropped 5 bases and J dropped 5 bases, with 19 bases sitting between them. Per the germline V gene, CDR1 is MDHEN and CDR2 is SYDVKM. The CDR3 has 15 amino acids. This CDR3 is CASSAAGLRFHEQYF. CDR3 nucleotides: TGTGCCAGCAGTGCCGCAGGGCTCCGATTTCACGAGCAGTACTTC.

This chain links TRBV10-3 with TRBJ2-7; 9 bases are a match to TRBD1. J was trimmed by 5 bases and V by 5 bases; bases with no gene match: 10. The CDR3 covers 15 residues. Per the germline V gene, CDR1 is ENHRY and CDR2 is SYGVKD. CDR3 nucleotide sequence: TGTGCCATCAGTAATAGCCGGGACAGGGTCCACGAGCAGTACTTC. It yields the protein CAISNSRDRVHEQYF.

In nucleotides, the CDR3 is TGTGCCAGCAGCCCAGCAAAGGGGGCGAACTATGGCTACACCTTC. Translated: CASSPAKGANYGYTF. J is TRBJ1-2 and V is TRBV4-2, with 7 bases lining up with TRBD1. Trimming cost V 4 bases and J 2 bases; bases outside gene matches: 7. The germline gives CDR1 LGHNA, CDR2 YNFKEQ. CDR3 size: 15 residues.

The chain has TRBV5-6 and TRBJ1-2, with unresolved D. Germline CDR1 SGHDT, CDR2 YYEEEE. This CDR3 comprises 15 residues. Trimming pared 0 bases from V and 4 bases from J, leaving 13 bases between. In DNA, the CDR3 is TGTGCCAGCAGCTTGGTTGTCCCGGTGCTCTATGGCTACACCTTC. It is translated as CASSLVVPVLYGYTF.

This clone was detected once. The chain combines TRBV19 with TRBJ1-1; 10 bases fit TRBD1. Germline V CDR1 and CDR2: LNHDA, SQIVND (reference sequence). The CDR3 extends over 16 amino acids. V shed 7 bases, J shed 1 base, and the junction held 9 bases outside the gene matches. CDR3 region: CASTGTGVLENTEAFF. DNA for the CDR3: TGTGCCAGTACCGGGACAGGGGTCCTTGAGAACACTGAAGCTTTCTTT.

CDR3 nucleotide sequence: TGTGCCAGCAGCTTAGTCGGGACTAGCGGGGGAGGGGATACGCAGTATTTT. Protein product: CASSLVGTSGGGDTQYF. This chain links TRBV7-2 with TRBJ2-3; TRBD2 aligns across 14 bases. This CDR3 has 17 amino acids. The V and J ends lost 1 base and 6 bases, in that order; junction bases with no gene match: 6. Germline V lookup: CDR1 SGHTA, CDR2 FQGNSA.

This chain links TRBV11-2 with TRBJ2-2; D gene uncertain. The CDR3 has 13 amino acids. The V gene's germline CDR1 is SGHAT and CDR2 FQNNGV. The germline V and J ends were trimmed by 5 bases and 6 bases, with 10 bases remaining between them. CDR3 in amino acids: CASSLNYAGELFF. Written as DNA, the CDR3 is TGTGCCAGCAGCCTAAACTATGCCGGGGAGCTGTTTTTT.

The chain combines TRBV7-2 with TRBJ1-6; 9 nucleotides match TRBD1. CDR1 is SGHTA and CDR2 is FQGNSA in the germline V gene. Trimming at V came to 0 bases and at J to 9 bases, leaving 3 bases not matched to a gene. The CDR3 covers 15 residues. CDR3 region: CASSLAQGAGSPLHF. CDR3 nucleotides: TGTGCCAGCAGCTTAGCACAGGGGGCGGGTTCACCCCTCCACTTT.

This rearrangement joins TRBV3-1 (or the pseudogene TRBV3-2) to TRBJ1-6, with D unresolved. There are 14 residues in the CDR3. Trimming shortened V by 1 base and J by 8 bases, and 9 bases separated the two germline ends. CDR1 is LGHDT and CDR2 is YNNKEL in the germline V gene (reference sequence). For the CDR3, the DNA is TGTGCCAGCAGCCAAGCATTTAGTGATTCACCCCTCCACTTT. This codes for CASSQAFSDSPLHF.

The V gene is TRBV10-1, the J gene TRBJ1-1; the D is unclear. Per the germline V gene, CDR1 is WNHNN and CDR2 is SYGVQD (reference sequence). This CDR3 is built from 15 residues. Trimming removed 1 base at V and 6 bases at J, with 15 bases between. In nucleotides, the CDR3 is TGCGCCAGCAGTGAGTGCATAGGGCGGGCCGCTGAAGCTTTCTTT. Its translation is CASSECIGRAAEAFF.

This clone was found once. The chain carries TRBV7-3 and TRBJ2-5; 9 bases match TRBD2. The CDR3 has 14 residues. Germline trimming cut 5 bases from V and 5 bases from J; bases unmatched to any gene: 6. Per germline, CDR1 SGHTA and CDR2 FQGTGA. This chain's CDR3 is CASSPGLARETQYF. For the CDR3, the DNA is TGTGCCAGCAGCCCGGGACTAGCAAGGGAGACCCAGTACTTC.